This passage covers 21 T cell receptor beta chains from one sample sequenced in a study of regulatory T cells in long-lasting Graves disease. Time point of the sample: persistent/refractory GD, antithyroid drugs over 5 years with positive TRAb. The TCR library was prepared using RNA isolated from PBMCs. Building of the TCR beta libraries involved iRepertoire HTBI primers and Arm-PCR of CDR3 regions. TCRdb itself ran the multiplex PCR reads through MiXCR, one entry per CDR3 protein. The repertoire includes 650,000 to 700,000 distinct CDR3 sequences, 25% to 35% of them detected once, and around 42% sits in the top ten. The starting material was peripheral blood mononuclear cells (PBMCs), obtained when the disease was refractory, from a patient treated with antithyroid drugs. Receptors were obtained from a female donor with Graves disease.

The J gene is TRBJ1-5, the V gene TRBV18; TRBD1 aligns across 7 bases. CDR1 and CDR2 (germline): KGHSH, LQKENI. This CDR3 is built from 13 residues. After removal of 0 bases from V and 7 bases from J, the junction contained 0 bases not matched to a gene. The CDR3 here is CASSPPGGQPQHF. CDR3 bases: TGTGCCAGCTCACCACCAGGGGGCCAGCCCCAGCATTTT.

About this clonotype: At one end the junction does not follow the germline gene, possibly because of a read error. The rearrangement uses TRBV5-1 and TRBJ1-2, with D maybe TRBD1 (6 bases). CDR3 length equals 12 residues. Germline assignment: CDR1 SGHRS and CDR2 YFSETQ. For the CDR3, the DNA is TGCGCCACCAGCAAAGCAGGGGAAGGCTACACCTTC. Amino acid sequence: CATSKAGEGYTF. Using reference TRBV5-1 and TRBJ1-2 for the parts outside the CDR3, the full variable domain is KAGVTQTPRYLIKTRGQQVTLSCSPISGHRSVSWYQQTPGQGLQFLFEYFSETQRNKGNFPGRFSGRQFSNSRSEMNVSTLELGDSALYLCATSKAGEGYTFGSGTRLTVV.

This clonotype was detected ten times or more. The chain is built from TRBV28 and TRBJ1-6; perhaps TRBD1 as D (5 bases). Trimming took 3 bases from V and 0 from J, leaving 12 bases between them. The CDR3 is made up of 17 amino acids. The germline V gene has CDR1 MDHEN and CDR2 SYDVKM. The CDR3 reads CASSFTGLSSYNSPLHF. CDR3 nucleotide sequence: TGTGCCAGCAGTTTTACGGGGCTAAGCTCCTATAATTCACCCCTCCACTTT.

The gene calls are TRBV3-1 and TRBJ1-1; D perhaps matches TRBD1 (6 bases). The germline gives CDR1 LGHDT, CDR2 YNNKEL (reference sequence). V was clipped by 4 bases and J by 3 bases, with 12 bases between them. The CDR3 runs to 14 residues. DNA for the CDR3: TGTGCCAGCAGCCCACAAACAGGGTACACTGAAGCTTTCTTT. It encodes CASSPQTGYTEAFF.

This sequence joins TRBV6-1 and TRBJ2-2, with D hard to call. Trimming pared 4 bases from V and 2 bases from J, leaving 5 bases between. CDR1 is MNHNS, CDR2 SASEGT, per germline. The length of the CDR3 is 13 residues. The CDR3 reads CASSGINTGELFF. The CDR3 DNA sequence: TGTGCCAGCAGTGGGATCAACACCGGGGAGCTGTTTTTT.

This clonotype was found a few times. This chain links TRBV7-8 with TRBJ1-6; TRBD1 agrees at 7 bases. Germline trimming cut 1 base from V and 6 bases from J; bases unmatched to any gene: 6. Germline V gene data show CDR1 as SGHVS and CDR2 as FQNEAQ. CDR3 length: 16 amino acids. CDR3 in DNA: TGTGCCAGCAGCTTAGGGAACAGGGGCACTAATTCACCCCTCCACTTT. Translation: CASSLGNRGTNSPLHF.

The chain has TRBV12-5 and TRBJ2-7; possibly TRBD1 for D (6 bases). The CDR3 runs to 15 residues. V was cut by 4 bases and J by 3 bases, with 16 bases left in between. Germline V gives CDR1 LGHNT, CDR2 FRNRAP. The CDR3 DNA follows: TGTGCTAGTGGTTCAACCGACAGGCCCCTCTACGAGCAGTACTTC. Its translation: CASGSTDRPLYEQYF.

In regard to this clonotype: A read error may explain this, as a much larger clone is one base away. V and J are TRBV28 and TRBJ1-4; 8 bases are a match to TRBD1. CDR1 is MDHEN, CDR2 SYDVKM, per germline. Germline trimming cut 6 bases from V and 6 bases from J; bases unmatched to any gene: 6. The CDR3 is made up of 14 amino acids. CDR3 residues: CASSPDRADEKLFF. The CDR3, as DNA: TGTGCCAGCAGCCCGGACAGGGCCGATGAAAAACTGTTTTTT.

As DNA, the CDR3 is TGCAGTGCCAGCAGCCCCCTCATGAATACGCAGTATTTT. Amino acid sequence: CSASSPLMNTQYF. The chain is built from TRBV20-1 and TRBJ2-5; D is ambiguous. The J call may be wrong; the DNA end is better matched by TRBJ2-3. Germline loops: CDR1 DFQATT, CDR2 SNEGSKA (reference sequence). The CDR3 has 13 amino acids.

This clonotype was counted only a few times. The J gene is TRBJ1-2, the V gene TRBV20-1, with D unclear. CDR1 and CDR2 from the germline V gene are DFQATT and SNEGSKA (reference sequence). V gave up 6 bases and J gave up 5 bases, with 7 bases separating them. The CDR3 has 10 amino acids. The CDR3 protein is CSATSYGYTF. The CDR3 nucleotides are TGCAGTGCCACGAGTTATGGCTACACCTTC.

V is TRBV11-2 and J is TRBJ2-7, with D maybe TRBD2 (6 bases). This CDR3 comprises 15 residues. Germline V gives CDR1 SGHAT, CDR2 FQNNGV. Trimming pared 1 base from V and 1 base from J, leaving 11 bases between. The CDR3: CASSLAAGLSYEQYF. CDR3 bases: TGTGCCAGCAGCTTAGCAGCGGGCCTTTCCTACGAGCAGTACTTC.

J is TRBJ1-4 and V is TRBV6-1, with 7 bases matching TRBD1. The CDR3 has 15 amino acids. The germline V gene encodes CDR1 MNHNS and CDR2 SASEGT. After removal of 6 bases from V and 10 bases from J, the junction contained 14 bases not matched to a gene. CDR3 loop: CASRAPTGSYGKLFF. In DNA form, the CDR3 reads TGTGCCAGCAGGGCCCCGACAGGGTCGTACGGAAAACTGTTTTTT.

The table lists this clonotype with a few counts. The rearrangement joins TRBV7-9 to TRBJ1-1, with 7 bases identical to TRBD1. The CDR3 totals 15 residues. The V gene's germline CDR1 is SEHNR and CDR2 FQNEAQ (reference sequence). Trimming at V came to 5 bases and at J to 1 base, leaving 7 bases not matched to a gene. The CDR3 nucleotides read TGTGCCAGCAGCACCAGTGACAGGGAGAACACTGAAGCTTTCTTT. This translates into CASSTSDRENTEAFF.

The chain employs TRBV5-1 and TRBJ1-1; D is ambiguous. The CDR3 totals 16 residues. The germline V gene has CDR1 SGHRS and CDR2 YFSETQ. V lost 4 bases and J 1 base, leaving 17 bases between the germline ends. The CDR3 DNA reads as TGCGCCAGCAGCCCCCGATTACGGTCAGCGAACACTGAAGCTTTCTTT. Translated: CASSPRLRSANTEAFF.

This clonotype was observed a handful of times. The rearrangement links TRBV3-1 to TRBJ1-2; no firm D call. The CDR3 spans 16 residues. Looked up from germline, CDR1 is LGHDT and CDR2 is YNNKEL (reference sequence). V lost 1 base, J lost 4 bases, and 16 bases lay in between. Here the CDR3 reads CASSQANAIASYGYTF. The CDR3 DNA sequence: TGTGCCAGCAGCCAAGCCAACGCAATAGCGTCCTATGGCTACACCTTC.

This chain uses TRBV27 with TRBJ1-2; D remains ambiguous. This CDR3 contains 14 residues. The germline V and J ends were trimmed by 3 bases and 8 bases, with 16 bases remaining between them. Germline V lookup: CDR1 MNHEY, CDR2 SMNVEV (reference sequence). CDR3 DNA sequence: TGTGCCAGCAGTTTCTTTAGTGGCTCAAAAGGCTACACCTTC. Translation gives CASSFFSGSKGYTF.

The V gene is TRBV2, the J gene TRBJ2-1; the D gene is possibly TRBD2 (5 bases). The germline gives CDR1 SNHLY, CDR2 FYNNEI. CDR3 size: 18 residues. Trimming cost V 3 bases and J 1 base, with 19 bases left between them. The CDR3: CASSEKSAVRVSYNEQFF. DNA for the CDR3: TGTGCCAGCAGTGAGAAGTCGGCCGTGCGGGTTTCCTACAATGAGCAGTTCTTC.

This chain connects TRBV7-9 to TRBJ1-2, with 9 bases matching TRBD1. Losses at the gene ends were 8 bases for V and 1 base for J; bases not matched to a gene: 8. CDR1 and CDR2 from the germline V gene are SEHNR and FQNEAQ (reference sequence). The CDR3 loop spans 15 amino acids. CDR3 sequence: CASGYGQGYNYGYTF. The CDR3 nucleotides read TGTGCCAGCGGCTACGGACAGGGGTATAACTATGGCTACACCTTC.

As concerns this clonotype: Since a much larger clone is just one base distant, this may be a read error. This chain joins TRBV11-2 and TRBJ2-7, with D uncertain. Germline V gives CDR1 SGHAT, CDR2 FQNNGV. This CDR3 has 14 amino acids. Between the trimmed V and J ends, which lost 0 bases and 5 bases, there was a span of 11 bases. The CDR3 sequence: CASSLEHMRDEQYF. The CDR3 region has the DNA TGTGCCAGCAGCTTAGAGCATATGAGAGACGAGCAGTACTTC.

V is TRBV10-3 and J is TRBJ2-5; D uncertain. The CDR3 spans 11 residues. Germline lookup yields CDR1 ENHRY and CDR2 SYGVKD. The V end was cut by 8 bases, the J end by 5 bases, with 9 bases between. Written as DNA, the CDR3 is TGTGCCATCGCCCTCGGGGAGACCCAGTACTTC. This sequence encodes CAIALGETQYF.

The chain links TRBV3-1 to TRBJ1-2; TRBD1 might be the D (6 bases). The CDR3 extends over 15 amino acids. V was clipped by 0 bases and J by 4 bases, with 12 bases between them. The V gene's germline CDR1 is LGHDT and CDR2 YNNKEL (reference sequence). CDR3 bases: TGTGCCAGCAGCCAAGATACACAGGGACGCTATGGCTACACCTTC. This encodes CASSQDTQGRYGYTF.